The present T cell receptor beta chain was sequenced within a study of blood T cell repertoires in COVID-19. Study-wide background: The United States, Italy and Spain supplied acute and convalescent COVID-19 samples.

This clone has a single count. Original processing notes: Quantification of nucleated cells was approximated via reference gene primer amplification. Assay used: immunoSEQ multiplex PCR; TCRdb lists only in-frame clones, some missing. The V and J calls and clone size come from that table; D and trimming were worked out from the DNA. Here the sample spans more than 100,000 clones, about 83% being singletons. The sequence was collected from a woman aged 25 to 45 who had recovered from COVID-19. Sequenced: PBMCs or T cells enriched from blood (not recorded which).

The CDR3 spells CASSLGGSSSGYTF. The CDR3 DNA reads as TGTGCCAGCAGTTTAGGGGGGAGTTCCAGCGGCTACACCTTC. The J gene is TRBJ1-2, the V gene TRBV28; TRBD1 might be the D (5 bases). Germline CDR1 reads MDHEN; CDR2 reads SYDVKM. CDR3 length equals 14 residues. The V end lost 2 bases, the J end lost 8 bases, and 15 bases lay between the germline ends.